A single sample is the source of the 21 T cell receptor beta chains below, sequenced in a study of cytomegalovirus exposure and HLA in healthy donors (dated by TCRdb to between 2016 and 2019). Library preparation employed the immunoSEQ multiplex PCR assay. A mixture of 60 forward primers for TCR Vbeta segments and 13 reverse primers for TCR Jbeta segments was used in the multiplex PCR. Imported from immuneACCESS, the table was reduced by TCRdb to in-frame sequences with V and J called. These copies leave out some clones; in studies compared against another copy, an unresolved V gene accounts for under half, and the cause of the remainder is not known. Recorded for this sample are approximately 70,000 clones; roughly 78% of them occurred a single time. Over 9.5% of the sample is held by the ten biggest clonotypes. The material sequenced was PBMCs. The receptors were gathered from a man aged 40-49 years in good health and CMV-seronegative.

This sequence joins TRBV11-1 and TRBJ1-1; no definite D call. Germline loops: CDR1 SGHAT, CDR2 FQDESV (reference sequence). This CDR3 contains 16 residues. Deletions cut 2 bases from V and 1 base from J, with 14 bases between. CDR3 DNA: TGTGCCAGCAGCTTATCAAAAGCGAATCGGAACACTGAAGCTTTCTTT. Protein sequence: CASSLSKANRNTEAFF.

The rearrangement joins TRBV6-1 to TRBJ1-1, with D possibly being TRBD1 (6 bases). Germline V gives CDR1 MNHNS, CDR2 SASEGT. The V end was cut by 8 bases, the J end by 2 bases, with 12 bases between. CDR3 length: 13 residues. CDR3 in amino acids: CASLRTDNTEAFF. CDR3 bases: TGTGCCAGCCTCCGGACAGATAACACTGAAGCTTTCTTT.

The V and J genes are TRBV9 and TRBJ2-5; D gene unclear. The ends were cut back, 4 bases at V and 3 bases at J, with 7 bases in the middle. The CDR3 has 12 residues. CDR1 is SGDLS and CDR2 is YYNGEE in the germline V gene. CDR3 region: CASSPGEETQYF. The CDR3, as DNA: TGTGCCAGCAGCCCAGGCGAAGAGACCCAGTACTTC.

The chain links TRBV5-1 to TRBJ1-2, with 8 bases lining up with TRBD1. This CDR3 has 15 residues. CDR1 is SGHRS, CDR2 YFSETQ, per germline. Trimming at V came to 2 bases and at J to 0 bases, leaving 3 bases not matched to a gene. This chain's CDR3 is CASSLTGGANYGYTF. In DNA form, the CDR3 reads TGCGCCAGCAGCTTAACAGGGGGGGCTAACTATGGCTACACCTTC.

This chain uses TRBV5-6 with TRBJ2-5; 9 positions agree with TRBD1. The CDR3 has 14 residues. Germline CDR1 SGHDT, CDR2 YYEEEE. Unmatched junction bases numbered 1, after V lost 0 bases and J lost 4 bases. The CDR3 DNA is TGTGCCAGCAGCTTGGCGGGACAGGGAGAGACCCAGTACTTC. Residues: CASSLAGQGETQYF.

The V gene is TRBV5-1, the J gene TRBJ2-5, with 15 nucleotides matching TRBD2. The V gene's germline CDR1 is SGHRS and CDR2 YFSETQ. CDR3 size: 16 residues. J gave up 5 bases and V 3 bases, and 5 bases lay outside the gene matches. Written as DNA, the CDR3 is TGCGCCAGCAGCTACGGGACTAGCGGGGGGATCGAGACCCAGTACTTC. This translates into CASSYGTSGGIETQYF.

The gene calls are TRBV5-4 and TRBJ2-4; TRBD2 agrees at 7 bases. The CDR3 is made up of 14 amino acids. Germline loops: CDR1 SGHNT, CDR2 YYREEE (reference sequence). V shed 2 bases, J shed 1 base, and the junction held 0 bases outside the gene matches. Here the CDR3 reads CASSFGGAKNIQYF. The CDR3 region has the DNA TGTGCCAGCAGCTTCGGGGGGGCCAAAAACATTCAGTACTTC.

The genes are TRBV25-1 and TRBJ1-1; the D gene is possibly TRBD1 (6 bases). The CDR3 is made up of 15 amino acids. Germline lookup yields CDR1 MGHDK and CDR2 SYGVNS. V shed 10 bases and J shed 3 bases, with 21 bases lying between them. CDR3 coding DNA: TGTGCCACCAAGCCCCAGGGTAGGGGGTACACTGAAGCTTTCTTT. This translates into CATKPQGRGYTEAFF. Full variable domain (missing parts from reference TRBV25-1 and TRBJ1-1): EADIYQTPRYLVIGTGKKITLECSQTMGHDKMYWYQQDPGMELHLIHYSYGVNSTEKGDLSSESTVSRIRTEHFPLTLESARPSHTSQYLCATKPQGRGYTEAFFGQGTRLTVV.

The chain has TRBV5-1 and TRBJ1-4; weak D call: TRBD1 (6 bases). Trimming stripped 4 bases from V and 1 base from J, with 11 bases between. Germline V lookup: CDR1 SGHRS, CDR2 YFSETQ. This CDR3 contains 15 residues. The CDR3 sequence: CASSPTTGTNEKLFF. CDR3 DNA sequence: TGCGCCAGCAGCCCGACGACAGGAACTAATGAAAAACTGTTTTTT.

This clone was picked up one time. V and J are TRBV4-1 and TRBJ2-5; the match to TRBD1 covers 8 bases. V shed 4 bases, J shed 4 bases, and the junction held 5 bases outside the gene matches. CDR3 size: 14 residues. The V gene's germline CDR1 is MGHRA and CDR2 YSYEKL. The CDR3 is CASSRSGGGETQYF. The DNA of the CDR3 is TGCGCCAGCAGCCGGTCAGGGGGCGGAGAGACCCAGTACTTC.

A few counts support this clone. The J gene is TRBJ1-1, the V gene TRBV13, with D possibly TRBD1 on 6 matching bases. Germline-derived CDR1 and CDR2 are PRHDT and FYEKMQ (reference sequence). V was clipped by 5 bases and J by 5 bases, with 12 bases between them. This CDR3 has 13 amino acids. CDR3 amino acids: CASSIKTGTEAFF. CDR3 in DNA: TGTGCCAGCAGCATAAAGACAGGAACTGAAGCTTTCTTT.

This clone was picked up one time. The chain is built from TRBV2 and TRBJ2-1; 8 positions agree with TRBD2. The CDR3 covers 14 residues. Germline-derived CDR1 and CDR2 are SNHLY and FYNNEI. The ends lost 6 bases at V and 6 bases at J; junction bases unmatched: 7. This chain's CDR3 is CASRPTGTSNEQFF. For the CDR3, the DNA is TGTGCCAGCAGACCTACCGGGACTAGCAATGAGCAGTTCTTC. The variable domain in full, with the rest retrieved from reference TRBV2 and TRBJ2-1, is EPEVTQTPSHQVTQMGQEVILRCVPISNHLYFYWYRQILGQKVEFLVSFYNNEISEKSEIFDDQFSVERPDGSNFTLKIRSTKLEDSAMYFCASRPTGTSNEQFFGPGTRLTVL.

This rearrangement joins TRBV18 to TRBJ1-3; D not certain. V was trimmed by 6 bases and J by 2 bases, leaving 17 bases between them. CDR1 is KGHSH and CDR2 is LQKENI in the germline V gene. There are 16 residues in the CDR3. The CDR3 sequence: CASSPSLLTPGNTIYF. CDR3 coding DNA: TGTGCCAGCTCCCCAAGCCTCCTTACCCCTGGAAACACCATATATTTT.

V is TRBV5-4 and J is TRBJ2-7; 9 bases are a match to TRBD1. Germline loops: CDR1 SGHNT, CDR2 YYREEE (reference sequence). J lost 6 bases, V lost 4 bases, and 11 bases had no gene match. CDR3 length: 15 residues. CDR3 bases: TGTGCCAGCAGCGGACAGAACAGGGGGCAAGGCGAGCAGTACTTC. Translating gives CASSGQNRGQGEQYF.

This clone appeared a few times. Written as DNA, the CDR3 is TGTGCCAGCCAGAGGTCCGAGCAAGAGACCCAGTACTTC. The encoded protein is CASQRSEQETQYF. This sequence joins TRBV18 and TRBJ2-5; no clear D. V was shortened by 8 bases and J by 2 bases, with 12 bases between the two germline ends. CDR3 length equals 13 residues. The germline gives CDR1 KGHSH, CDR2 LQKENI.

This chain connects TRBV7-6 to TRBJ2-7; 7 bases match TRBD1. Germline assignment: CDR1 SGHVS and CDR2 FNYEAQ. Trimming removed 5 bases from V and 3 bases from J; junction bases left unmatched: 10. This CDR3 contains 15 residues. DNA for the CDR3: TGTGCCAGCAGCGTATACCCTGACAGGGACTACGAGCAGTACTTC. Residues: CASSVYPDRDYEQYF.

This clone was seen more than once but under ten times. This chain uses TRBV6-1 with TRBJ1-1; perhaps TRBD1 as D (5 bases). The V and J ends lost 1 base and 2 bases respectively, with 11 bases between them. Germline CDR1 reads MNHNS; CDR2 reads SASEGT. The CDR3 contains 15 residues. The CDR3 DNA follows: TGTGCCAGCAGTGAAGGGGGCTCACTCAACACTGAAGCTTTCTTT. Amino acid sequence: CASSEGGSLNTEAFF.

V and J are TRBV6-5 and TRBJ2-5; 8 bases agree with TRBD1. Gene TRBJ2-7 matches the end of the DNA better, so the J call may be wrong. The germline CDR1 and CDR2 sequences are MNHEY and SVGAGI. The CDR3 runs to 14 residues. The CDR3 DNA sequence: TGTGCCAGCAGTAAGACAGGGGAAGGCTCCGAGCAGTACTTC. It encodes CASSKTGEGSEQYF.

Details on this clone: Germline and junction disagree at one end, which may indicate a read error. The chain carries TRBV19 and TRBJ2-7, with 9 bases fitting TRBD1. In germline, CDR1 is LNHDA, CDR2 SQIVND (reference sequence). The CDR3 is 14 residues long. This chain's CDR3 is CASSIEQGAGEQSF. CDR3 bases: TGTGCCAGTAGTATAGAACAGGGGGCCGGCGAGCAGTCCTTC.

The V and J genes are TRBV15 and TRBJ2-2; weak D call: TRBD2 (5 bases). The germline V gene encodes CDR1 LNHNV and CDR2 YYDKDF (reference sequence). The CDR3 covers 16 residues. Trimming shortened V by 1 base and J by 1 base, and 10 bases separated the two germline ends. CDR3 sequence reads: CATSRVYAGNTGELFF. CDR3 DNA sequence: TGTGCCACCAGCAGAGTGTACGCGGGGAACACCGGGGAGCTGTTTTTT.

The J gene is TRBJ2-3, the V gene TRBV5-4; TRBD1 is a possible D gene (5 bases). The CDR3 has 16 amino acids. V lost 2 bases and J 5 bases, leaving 18 bases between the germline ends. The germline V gene has CDR1 SGHNT and CDR2 YYREEE (reference sequence). The DNA for the CDR3 is TGTGCCAGCAGCTTAGGGGTGGTAGGGTCCGGAGATACGCAGTATTTT. This codes for CASSLGVVGSGDTQYF.